These 20 T cell receptor beta chains originate from one sample sequenced in a study of cytomegalovirus exposure and HLA in healthy donors. Primers for the PCR totalled 60 Vbeta and 13 Jbeta. Method: immunoSEQ multiplex PCR; TCRdb's copy keeps in-frame clones and lacks some. The table lists about 160,000 clones, around 84% of them singletons, with 3.1% in the top ten. The source material was PBMCs. All receptors derive from a woman aged 40 to 50 in good health and CMV-seronegative.

This clone has a handful of counts. The chain carries TRBV4-1 and TRBJ1-2; tentatively, D is TRBD1 (5 bases). This CDR3 contains 16 residues. V shed 3 bases and J shed 3 bases, with 17 bases lying between them. The V gene's germline CDR1 is MGHRA and CDR2 YSYEKL. The CDR3 sequence: CASSQRQLDGDYGYTF. CDR3 nucleotide sequence: TGCGCCAGCAGCCAGAGACAGTTGGACGGAGACTATGGCTACACCTTC.

The count of this clone is one. V gene TRBV28 combines with J gene TRBJ2-1; TRBD2 matches 11 bases. V was pared by 6 bases and J by 0 bases, with 13 bases of the junction left unmatched. This CDR3 region has 19 residues. Per the germline V gene, CDR1 is MDHEN and CDR2 is SYDVKM. The CDR3 DNA follows: TGTGCCAGCAGCCGATCCGGGACTAGCGGTCCACACTCCTACAATGAGCAGTTCTTC. As protein: CASSRSGTSGPHSYNEQFF.

The chain joins TRBV28 to TRBJ1-2; D is uncertain. V gave up 5 bases and J gave up 8 bases, with 21 bases separating them. Germline V gives CDR1 MDHEN, CDR2 SYDVKM. The CDR3 runs to 15 residues. CDR3 sequence: CASSTVNRKGWGYTF. The CDR3 region has the DNA TGTGCCAGCAGTACAGTCAACAGAAAAGGCTGGGGCTACACCTTC.

The chain is built from TRBV28 and TRBJ1-2; D is unresolved. This CDR3 region has 14 residues. Trimming cost V 1 base and J 8 bases, with 14 bases left between them. Germline V gene sequence: CDR1 MDHEN, CDR2 SYDVKM. The CDR3 bases are TGTGCCAGCAGTTTATATGGGAGGGAGGCGGGCTACACCTTC. The encoded protein is CASSLYGREAGYTF.

V usage is TRBV4-1 and J usage is TRBJ2-1; TRBD1 aligns across 7 bases. CDR1 is MGHRA, CDR2 YSYEKL, per germline. V shed 6 bases and J 9 bases; nucleotides not matched to a gene: 14. The CDR3 extends over 15 amino acids. CDR3 region: CASSQTGSRWGEQFF. The CDR3 region has the DNA TGCGCCAGCAGTCAGACAGGGTCCCGGTGGGGTGAGCAGTTCTTC.

The V call is TRBV6-5, the J call TRBJ2-3; 9 bases are a match to TRBD2. The CDR3 contains 15 residues. Germline CDR1 is MNHEY and CDR2 is SVGAGI. V shed 6 bases and J 5 bases; nucleotides not matched to a gene: 9. CDR3 in amino acids: CASSPSGELLDTQYF. The CDR3 DNA is TGTGCCAGCAGCCCTAGCGGGGAGCTTTTAGATACGCAGTATTTT.

With regard to this clone: At one boundary the junction diverges from the germline segment, which might be a read error. The V and J genes are TRBV7-9 and TRBJ1-3; D is ambiguous. CDR1 and CDR2 from the germline V gene are SEHNR and FQNEAQ (reference sequence). The CDR3 is 17 residues long. The CDR3, as DNA: TGTTCCAGCAGCTGGGAGGCGGAGGTATCTTCTGGAAACACCATATATTTT. The encoded protein is CSSSWEAEVSSGNTIYF.

The J gene is TRBJ1-2, the V gene TRBV5-1; D gene unclear. The CDR3 is 14 amino acids. V was trimmed by 4 bases and J by 4 bases, leaving 14 bases between them. The V gene's germline CDR1 is SGHRS and CDR2 YFSETQ. CDR3: CASSQIWSLYGYTF. CDR3 sequence (DNA): TGCGCCAGCAGCCAGATATGGTCGCTCTATGGCTACACCTTC.

This clone was detected only a few times. The gene calls are TRBV10-3 and TRBJ1-4; tentative D call: TRBD1 (6 bases). V was shortened by 4 bases and J by 7 bases, with 13 bases between the two germline ends. This CDR3 spans 14 amino acids. Germline CDR1 is ENHRY and CDR2 is SYGVKD. This CDR3 is CAISGQGPGEKLFF. CDR3 DNA: TGTGCCATCAGTGGGCAGGGGCCGGGTGAAAAACTGTTTTTT.

The chain carries TRBV25-1 and TRBJ2-7; 9 bases line up with TRBD2. The CDR3 runs to 13 residues. Germline V CDR1 and CDR2: MGHDK, SYGVNS. J lost 4 bases, V lost 8 bases, and 6 bases had no gene match. As DNA, the CDR3 is TGTGCCAGCGGGCGGGGGGGCAATTACGAGCAGTACTTC. As protein: CASGRGGNYEQYF.

The rearrangement links TRBV7-3 to TRBJ2-1; 8 positions match TRBD2. CDR1 SGHTA and CDR2 FQGTGA come from the germline V gene. The length of the CDR3 is 15 residues. V gave up 3 bases and J gave up 3 bases; unmatched junction bases: 4. This CDR3 is CASSFKTSGYNEQFF. As DNA, the CDR3 is TGTGCCAGCAGCTTTAAAACTAGCGGCTACAATGAGCAGTTCTTC.

The chain's CDR3 is CASRSGQGPMQYF. In DNA form, the CDR3 reads TGTGCCAGCAGGTCGGGACAGGGGCCTATGCAGTACTTC. The V gene is TRBV6-5, the J gene TRBJ2-7; TRBD1 matches 10 bases. CDR3 length: 13 residues. Germline CDR1 and CDR2: MNHEY and SVGAGI. Unmatched junction bases numbered 8, after V lost 6 bases and J lost 9 bases.

The chain is built from TRBV7-8 and TRBJ2-3, with a possible D match to TRBD1 (5 bases). CDR1 SGHVS and CDR2 FQNEAQ come from the germline V gene. This CDR3 comprises 16 residues. Trimming took 4 bases from V and 0 from J, leaving 14 bases between them. DNA of the CDR3: TGTGCCAGCAGCTCGAGCCGACAGACTAGCACAGATACGCAGTATTTT. The encoded protein is CASSSSRQTSTDTQYF. Full variable domain (missing parts from reference TRBV7-8 and TRBJ2-3): GAGVSQSPRYKVAKRGQDVALRCDPISGHVSLFWYQQALGQGPEFLTYFQNEAQLDKSGLPSDRFFAERPEGSVSTLKIQRTQQEDSAVYLCASSSSRQTSTDTQYFGPGTRLTVL.

The rearrangement joins TRBV7-2 to TRBJ1-5; D gene ambiguous. Trimming took 11 bases from V and 2 from J, leaving 31 bases between them. The CDR3 length is 19 residues. Germline V gives CDR1 SGHTA, CDR2 FQGNSA. The DNA of the CDR3 is TGTGCCCCCCCGAGGAGGATCGGAGCAGGCACTAGTTGCAATCAGCCCCAGCATTTT. The encoded protein is CAPPRRIGAGTSCNQPQHF.

This chain connects TRBV5-1 to TRBJ2-3; D remains ambiguous. The germline V gene encodes CDR1 SGHRS and CDR2 YFSETQ. This CDR3 contains 12 residues. V lost 5 bases to trimming and J lost 4 bases, with 8 bases between them. DNA of the CDR3: TGCGCCAGCAGTTTACATTCAGATACGCAGTATTTT. It yields the protein CASSLHSDTQYF.

This chain joins TRBV29-1 and TRBJ1-3, with D hard to call. CDR1 and CDR2 from the germline V gene are SQVTM and ANQGSEA. V was clipped by 4 bases and J by 0 bases, with 10 bases between them. This CDR3 contains 14 residues. The CDR3 here is CSVAGKASGNTIYF. The CDR3 DNA reads as TGCAGCGTTGCGGGAAAAGCCTCTGGAAACACCATATATTTT.

This clone was counted at least ten times. The rearrangement uses TRBV9 and TRBJ1-1; 7 nucleotides agree with TRBD1. This CDR3 region has 15 residues. Germline trimming cut 5 bases from V and 1 base from J; bases unmatched to any gene: 8. Germline V gene sequence: CDR1 SGDLS, CDR2 YYNGEE. The chain's CDR3 is CASRVVGTANTEAFF. The CDR3 DNA reads as TGTGCCAGCAGAGTTGTCGGGACAGCGAACACTGAAGCTTTCTTT.

This clone has only one observation. The rearrangement uses TRBV19 and TRBJ1-3, with D possibly TRBD1 on 6 matching bases. Germline CDR1 LNHDA, CDR2 SQIVND (reference sequence). Trimming cost V 4 bases and J 0 bases, with 10 bases left between them. The CDR3 has 15 residues. The CDR3 nucleotides are TGTGCCAGTAGTACTGGGACAAGCTCTGGAAACACCATATATTTT. It is translated as CASSTGTSSGNTIYF.

On this clone: The sample carries other DNA sequences with the same CDR3. The V gene is TRBV9, the J gene TRBJ1-2, with 7 bases matching TRBD1. This CDR3 is 14 amino acids long. V lost 3 bases and J lost 1; bases outside the gene matches: 3. Germline values: CDR1 SGDLS, CDR2 YYNGEE. CDR3 DNA: TGTGCCAGCAGCGCAGGGGGTTATAACTATGGCTACACCTTC. This gives the protein CASSAGGYNYGYTF.

As DNA, the CDR3 is TGCAGCGTTGAGGCTAGCGGGGGGAACTACAATGAGCAGTTCTTC. Amino acid sequence: CSVEASGGNYNEQFF. V is TRBV29-1 and J is TRBJ2-1; 11 nucleotides agree with TRBD2. The CDR3 length is 15 residues. Germline-derived CDR1 and CDR2 are SQVTM and ANQGSEA. V shed 3 bases and J 3 bases; nucleotides not matched to a gene: 4.